This TCR beta chain was obtained from a study of OX40 agonist ivuxolimab in advanced cancers. Overall study: A partial response was reached by three patients: one with hepatocellular carcinoma and two with cutaneous melanoma. Study-level findings and limits: The antigens recognized by the expanded peripheral T cells, that is their antigen specificity, were not determined. CD8+ T cells (on average) carried more expanded clones than CD4+ T cells. People who partly responded at 0.1-3.0 mg/kg had some of the least clonal expansion seen.

Germline CDR1 and CDR2: SGHNT and YYREEE (reference sequence). CDR3 length equals 16 residues. Unmatched junction bases numbered 8, after V lost 0 bases and J lost 7 bases. Sequencing was performed with immunoSEQ multiplex PCR; in TCRdb, only in-frame clones are kept and a portion is missing. The sample includes around 140,000 clones, 75% to 95% seen only once; the top ten take around 1%. In the case of this clone: Its antigen is unknown.

The source was CD4+ or CD8+ T cells sorted from blood, collected in a trial of the OX40 agonist ivuxolimab. The V gene is TRBV5-4, the J gene TRBJ1-4; TRBD1 matches at 8 bases. The TCR sequence derives from an adult with an advanced solid tumor such as melanoma, head and neck, liver or kidney cancer. As DNA, the CDR3 is TGTGCCAGCAGCTTGGCTACAGGGGGTGTTGGTGAAAAACTGTTTTTT. Its protein is CASSLATGGVGEKLFF.